This entry features one T cell receptor (beta chain) sequence. The data were obtained in a study of cytomegalovirus exposure and HLA in healthy donors. V lost 4 bases and J lost 4; bases outside the gene matches: 9. The CDR3 runs 16 residues. Germline loops: CDR1 SGHVS, CDR2 FQNEAQ. This PCR relied on a set of 60 Vbeta primers and 13 Jbeta primers. The table came from immunoSEQ multiplex PCR; TCRdb's copy has only in-frame clones and leaves some out. The sample carries 130,000 to 150,000 clones, roughly 76% recorded once. Sequenced material: PBMCs. The rearrangement uses TRBV7-8 and TRBJ1-2, with 10 nucleotides matching TRBD1. This clonotype was sampled from a young man in good health and CMV-seronegative. The CDR3 loop reads CASSSLETGGFYGYTF. The CDR3 DNA follows: TGTGCCAGCAGCTCATTAGAGACAGGGGGCTTCTATGGCTACACCTTC.